These T cell receptor beta chains were read from a single sample in a study of cytomegalovirus exposure and HLA in healthy donors. Measured with immunoSEQ multiplex PCR; TCRdb has only the in-frame clones, and not every one. Of some 130,000 clones in the sample, approximately 94% were seen once. Sequencing used PBMCs. Source of these receptors: a man aged 18 to 30 in good health and CMV-seropositive. CDR3s include the opening cysteine and the closing phenylalanine or tryptophan. The D gene is left open where the match is weak. Not all rows give a size; the values are once, few, many and, for expanded clones, a class.

.,TRBJ2-1,TRBD2,TRBV30,TGTGCCTGGGGGGGGAGGGAGGTCCCCTACAATGAGCAGTTCTTC,CAWGGREVPYNEQFF
.,TRBJ2-1,TRBD2,TRBV9,TGTGCCAGCAGCCCTCAGACTAGCGGGACTAACAATGAGCAGTTCTTC,CASSPQTSGTNNEQFF
.,TRBJ2-5,.,TRBV10-1,TGCGCCAGCCCCTTAGGTCTAGTCTCCGGGACCCAGTACTTC,CASPLGLVSGTQYF
few,TRBJ2-7,.,TRBV6-1,TGTGCCAGCAGTGACATCTACGAGCAGTACTTC,CASSDIYEQYF
once,TRBJ2-7,.,TRBV29-1,TGCAGCGTTGTTGGAGGGCCTAACTACGAGCAGTACTTC,CSVVGGPNYEQYF
.,TRBJ1-2,TRBD1,TRBV11-3,TGTGCCAGCAGCTTAGACTTGACAGGGGGCAATGGCTACACCTTC,CASSLDLTGGNGYTF
.,TRBJ1-5,.,TRBV28,TGTGCCAGCAGGGACCCAGCGGAGCCCCAGCATTTT,CASRDPAEPQHF
.,TRBJ2-1,.,TRBV4-2,TGTGCCAGCAGCCTTCAGACAGGCGGCTCCTACAATGAGCAGTTCTTC,CASSLQTGGSYNEQFF
.,TRBJ1-2,.,TRBV7-2,TGTGCCAGCAGCTTAGTTGTTTTGCAGGGCGGCTACACCTTC,CASSLVVLQGGYTF
.,TRBJ1-1,.,TRBV30,TGTGCCTCGGACATGGGTCCTGAAGCTTTCTTT,CASDMGPEAFF
.,TRBJ2-5,.,TRBV27,TGTGCCAGCAAACCGATAGCGCGAAGAGAGACCCAGTACTTC,CASKPIARRETQYF
.,TRBJ1-4,.,TRBV28,TGTGCCAGCCGTCAGGAGGGAAAACTGTTTTTT,CASRQEGKLFF
.,TRBJ2-7,.,TRBV7-2,TGTGCCAGCAGCTTATCGCGCGGCTACGAGCAGTACTTC,CASSLSRGYEQYF
.,TRBJ1-1,.,TRBV5-4,TGTGCCAGCAGTCCTGCATCGGGCACTGAAGCTTTCTTT,CASSPASGTEAFF
.,TRBJ2-3,.,TRBV18,TGTGCCAGCTCACCACCAGGAGTCCGCACAGATACGCAGTATTTT,CASSPPGVRTDTQYF
.,TRBJ1-5,.,TRBV6-6,TGTGCCAGCCTCCAACCCCCGGGAGTAGCCCAGCATTTT,CASLQPPGVAQHF
once,TRBJ2-7,.,TRBV6-1,TGTGCCAGCACCTTATCCCGCGAGGGCGAGCAGTACTTC,CASTLSREGEQYF
.,TRBJ2-1,TRBD2,TRBV7-8,TGTGCCAGCAGCTTAAGACTAGCGGGGCTACTCTACAATGAGCAGTTCTTC,CASSLRLAGLLYNEQFF
.,TRBJ1-4,TRBD1,TRBV7-8,TGTGCCAGCAGCTCCAAAGCTGGGACAGGGGATGAAAAACTGTTTTTT,CASSSKAGTGDEKLFF
once,TRBJ2-1,TRBD2,TRBV5-1,TGCGCCAGCAGTTTGACTAGCGGAGATTACAATGAGCAGTTCTTC,CASSLTSGDYNEQFF
.,TRBJ2-1,TRBD2,TRBV2,TGTGCCAGCAGCCCCAGGGCACCCGGGACTAGCGCATACAATGAGCAGTTCTTC,CASSPRAPGTSAYNEQFF
.,TRBJ2-7,.,TRBV7-9,TGTGCCAGCAGCTCTAGAGTCCAGGGTAGGGAGCAGTACTTC,CASSSRVQGREQYF
.,TRBJ2-1,TRBD2,TRBV27,TGTGCCAGCAGCACCGGGACTAGCGGGAGCTACAATGAGCAGTTCTTC,CASSTGTSGSYNEQFF
.,TRBJ2-1,TRBD2,TRBV12-5,TGTGCTAGTGGTTTGGGATGGGGGGCTAGCGGGAGCAATGAGCAGTTCTTC,CASGLGWGASGSNEQFF
.,TRBJ2-3,.,TRBV7-9,TGTGCCAGCAGCTTACTAAGAACCCCAGATACGCAGTATTTT,CASSLLRTPDTQYF
.,TRBJ2-1,TRBD2,TRBV18,TGTGCCAGCTCACCTTTAGGACTAGCGGGAGCAGGGAATGAGCAGTTCTTC,CASSPLGLAGAGNEQFF
.,TRBJ2-1,.,TRBV27,TGTGCCAGCAGGGCCCCGGGTAGGTTTTACTACAATGAGCAGTTCTTC,CASRAPGRFYYNEQFF
.,TRBJ1-1,.,TRBV19,TGTGCCAGTAGTATTCCTCTCTCTCGAGACAGTGGTACTGAAGCTTTCTTT,CASSIPLSRDSGTEAFF
.,TRBJ1-1,.,TRBV30,TGTGCCTGGAGTCACCTGGCCCGCTTAAACACTGAAGCTTTCTTT,CAWSHLARLNTEAFF
.,TRBJ2-6,.,TRBV18,TGTGCCAGCTCACCCCCAGGGTCCGGGGCCAACGTCCTGACTTTC,CASSPPGSGANVLTF
.,TRBJ1-1,TRBD1,TRBV19,TGTGCCAGTAGTAACTTAGGGACAGGGAGGACTGAAGCTTTCTTT,CASSNLGTGRTEAFF
.,TRBJ2-7,TRBD2,TRBV28,TGTGCCAGCAGTTTAGTTCTAGCGGGAGGACTACACTACGAGCAGTACTTC,CASSLVLAGGLHYEQYF
.,TRBJ2-5,TRBD2,TRBV7-8,TGTGCCAGCAGCCCGGGGGGATTAGCGGGAGGCACGGAGACCCAGTACTTC,CASSPGGLAGGTETQYF
.,TRBJ2-3,.,TRBV4-1,TGCGCCAGCAGCCAATTAGAACAGGGCACGGATACGCAGTATTTT,CASSQLEQGTDTQYF
.,TRBJ2-1,.,TRBV5-1,TGCGCCAGCAGCACCGCGAGGAGGAATGAGCAGTTCTTC,CASSTARRNEQFF
.,TRBJ2-7,TRBD1,TRBV29-1,TGCAGCGTACCGGGACAGGGCCCCTACGAGCAGTACTTC,CSVPGQGPYEQYF
.,TRBJ2-1,TRBD2,TRBV7-9,TGTGCCAGCAGCTTCTCATCCGGACTAGCCTCCAATGAGCAGTTCTTC,CASSFSSGLASNEQFF
.,TRBJ2-1,.,TRBV9,TGTGCCAGCAGCGTAACTATCCGGGACAATGAGCAGTTCTTC,CASSVTIRDNEQFF
once,TRBJ1-2,.,TRBV2,TGTGCCAGCAGTGAAAGTCGGGGGGCTGGCTATGGCTACACCTTC,CASSESRGAGYGYTF
.,TRBJ2-5,.,TRBV27,TGTGCCAGCGGGGGAGGTCTGACAGGGATAGAGACCCAGTACTTC,CASGGGLTGIETQYF
.,TRBJ1-2,.,TRBV6-5,TGTGCCAGCAGTTTTAACAACGTGTATGGCTACACCTTC,CASSFNNVYGYTF
.,TRBJ2-1,TRBD1,TRBV2,TGTGCCAGCAGTGAAGACAGGGGCTCCTACAATGAGCAGTTCTTC,CASSEDRGSYNEQFF
few,TRBJ1-2,.,TRBV11-2,TGTGCCAGCGTGGGGCAGGATCATGGCTACACCTTC,CASVGQDHGYTF
.,TRBJ1-4,TRBD1,TRBV11-2,TGTGCCAGCAGCTTAAGGACAGGAGCTATTAATGAAAAACTGTTTTTT,CASSLRTGAINEKLFF
.,TRBJ1-2,.,TRBV15,TGTGCCACCAGTGGCCAGGGGAATAGGTATGGCTACACCTTC,CATSGQGNRYGYTF